This TCR beta chain was sequenced during a study of T cell changes during pregnancy in multiple sclerosis. Here immunoSEQ multiplex PCR was the method, and the copy in TCRdb shows in-frame clones only, minus some. Among approximately 70,000 clones listed, 92% were seen once. The receptor comes from a female donor with multiple sclerosis, enrolled in a pregnancy study. The sample consisted of peripheral blood, taken in the second trimester of pregnancy.

In DNA, the CDR3 is TGTGCCAGCAGCTTAGCGGGACGGGGGAGCTATGGCTACACCTTC. Translation: CASSLAGRGSYGYTF. This sequence joins TRBV7-8 and TRBJ1-2; a weak D match, TRBD1 (5 bases). Trimming took 0 bases from V and 4 from J, leaving 12 bases between them. The CDR3 runs 15 residues. Germline V gene lookup returns CDR1 SGHVS and CDR2 FQNEAQ.